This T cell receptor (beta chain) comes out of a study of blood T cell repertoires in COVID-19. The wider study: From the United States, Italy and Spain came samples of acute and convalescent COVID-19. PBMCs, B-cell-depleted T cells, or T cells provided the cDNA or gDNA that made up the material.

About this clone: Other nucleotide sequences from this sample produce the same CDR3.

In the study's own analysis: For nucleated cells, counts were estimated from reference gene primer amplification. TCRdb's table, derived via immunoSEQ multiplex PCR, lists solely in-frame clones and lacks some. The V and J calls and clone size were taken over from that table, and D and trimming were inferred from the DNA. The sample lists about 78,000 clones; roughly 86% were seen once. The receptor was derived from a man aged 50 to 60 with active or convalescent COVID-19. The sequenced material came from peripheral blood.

CDR3 in amino acids: CASSILGEAFF. The CDR3 coding sequence is TGTGCCAGTAGTATACTGGGCGAAGCTTTCTTT. V is TRBV19 and J is TRBJ1-1; no clear D. This CDR3 has 11 residues. V was cut by 2 bases and J by 8 bases, with 6 bases left in between. Per the germline V gene, CDR1 is LNHDA and CDR2 is SQIVND (reference sequence).